What follows are 16 T cell receptor beta chains derived from one specimen sequenced in a study of T-cell memory formation after mild COVID-19. Using its own MiXCR run on the 5' RACE reads, TCRdb lists one record per CDR3 protein. The sample has more than 80,000 distinct CDR3 sequences, over 15% seen once. Source material: PBMCs or a T cell subset sorted from them (not recorded which). These TCRs come from an adult woman who had mild COVID-19 (a few samples of this study predate the infection). Cell type and time point are not known.

This clonotype was seen once. The rearrangement joins TRBV7-9 to TRBJ2-1; 9 bases match TRBD1. The CDR3 extends over 15 amino acids. CDR1 is SEHNR and CDR2 is FQNEAQ in the germline V gene (reference sequence). V shed 6 bases and J 4 bases; nucleotides not matched to a gene: 7. The CDR3 spells CASSPTGGEYNEQFF. CDR3 sequence (DNA): TGTGCCAGCAGTCCCACAGGGGGCGAGTACAATGAGCAGTTCTTC.

Here the CDR3 reads CASSTGLAYNEQFF. CDR3 nucleotides: TGCGCCAGCAGTACGGGACTAGCGTACAATGAGCAGTTCTTC. V is TRBV10-2 and J is TRBJ2-1; 10 bases map to TRBD2. Trimming removed 5 bases from V and 4 bases from J; junction bases left unmatched: 2. CDR3 size: 14 residues. In germline, CDR1 is WSHSY, CDR2 SAAADI.

This clonotype showed up many times. The V call is TRBV14, the J call TRBJ2-2; TRBD1 agrees at 7 bases. The CDR3 runs 16 residues. Germline-derived CDR1 and CDR2 are SGHDN and FVKESK. J gave up 0 bases and V 2 bases, and 3 bases lay outside the gene matches. The CDR3 DNA reads TGTGCCAGCAGCCAAATCGGGACAGCGAACACCGGGGAGCTGTTTTTT. Its translation: CASSQIGTANTGELFF. Variable domain in full (rest from reference TRBV14 and TRBJ2-2): EAGVTQFPSHSVIEKGQTVTLRCDPISGHDNLYWYRRVMGKEIKFLLHFVKESKQDESGMPNNRFLAERTGGTYSTLKVQPAELEDSGVYFCASSQIGTANTGELFFGEGSRLTVL.

V is TRBV6-5 and J is TRBJ1-6; possible D gene TRBD1, 5 bases. This CDR3 spans 14 amino acids. Germline-derived CDR1 and CDR2 are MNHEY and SVGAGI. The V end lost 2 bases, the J end lost 8 bases, and 10 bases lay between the germline ends. CDR3 nucleotide sequence: TGTGCCAGCAGTTACGGGCAGGGAGATTCACCCCTCCACTTT. Protein: CASSYGQGDSPLHF.

This clonotype was detected a few times. V and J are TRBV7-3 and TRBJ1-1; D is undetermined. Trimming took 2 bases from V and 3 from J, leaving 13 bases between them. From germline, CDR1 is SGHTA and CDR2 FQGTGA. This CDR3 comprises 15 residues. As DNA, the CDR3 is TGTGCCAGCAGCTTACTCCCAGCAAGCTACACTGAAGCTTTCTTT. Its protein is CASSLLPASYTEAFF.

The genes are TRBV27 and TRBJ2-2, with a weak D call TRBD2 (5 bases). The CDR3 consists of 14 residues. V was pared by 3 bases and J by 4 bases, with 9 bases between. Per the germline V gene, CDR1 is MNHEY and CDR2 is SMNVEV (reference sequence). CDR3 in amino acids: CASSLVGSTGELFF. The CDR3 coding sequence is TGTGCCAGCAGTTTGGTGGGGAGCACCGGGGAGCTGTTTTTT.

The rearrangement joins TRBV5-1 to TRBJ1-1; D call uncertain. Germline values: CDR1 SGHRS, CDR2 YFSETQ. CDR3 length: 14 amino acids. Trimming shortened V by 4 bases and J by 1 base, and 11 bases separated the two germline ends. The CDR3 region is CASSPFPGNTEAFF. CDR3 nucleotides: TGCGCCAGCAGCCCCTTTCCGGGGAACACTGAAGCTTTCTTT.

This clonotype has more than one count but fewer than ten. This rearrangement joins TRBV24-1 to TRBJ2-3; D call uncertain. The CDR3 runs 19 residues. The germline V gene has CDR1 KGHDR and CDR2 SFDVKD. The V and J ends lost 4 bases and 2 bases respectively, with 24 bases between them. For the CDR3, the DNA is TGTGCCACCAGTGACCCTGAGTTCTCCGGCCTCGGATCCACAGATACGCAGTATTTT. Amino acids: CATSDPEFSGLGSTDTQYF.

The rearrangement joins TRBV6-6 to TRBJ1-1; D is unclear. The CDR3 spans 12 residues. V lost 2 bases to trimming and J lost 11 bases, with 12 bases between them. Germline V gives CDR1 MNHNY, CDR2 SVGAGI (reference sequence). CDR3 coding DNA: TGTGCCAGCAGTTACACTTCGGTCGAGGCTTTCTTT. As protein: CASSYTSVEAFF.

This sequence joins TRBV7-9 and TRBJ2-4, with 9 bases fitting TRBD1. Germline-derived CDR1 and CDR2 are SEHNR and FQNEAQ (reference sequence). V lost 5 bases and J lost 11; bases outside the gene matches: 7. The CDR3 is 13 amino acids. The CDR3 loop reads CASSISDRGVQYF. CDR3 nucleotides: TGTGCCAGCAGCATATCGGACAGGGGTGTTCAGTACTTC.

This clonotype turned up a few times. The genes are TRBV18 and TRBJ2-7; the D gene is possibly TRBD1 (6 bases). Trimming took off 2 bases at V and 2 bases at J, with 10 bases between the two ends. The germline CDR1 and CDR2 sequences are KGHSH and LQKENI. The CDR3 spans 14 residues. The CDR3 here is CASSPGRDTYEQYF. The CDR3 bases are TGTGCCAGCTCACCAGGACGGGACACCTACGAGCAGTACTTC.

The CDR3 coding sequence is TGCAGCGCCATAGGCAATGAGCAGTTCTTC. Its protein is CSAIGNEQFF. V gene TRBV29-1 combines with J gene TRBJ2-1; D is uncertain. Germline V CDR1 and CDR2: SQVTM, ANQGSEA. The CDR3 is made up of 10 amino acids. V gave up 7 bases and J gave up 6 bases, with 7 bases separating them.

The chain combines TRBV10-3 with TRBJ2-1; 9 nucleotides match TRBD1. The V segment lost 6 bases and the J segment 4 bases; nucleotides outside the gene matches: 4. Germline loops: CDR1 ENHRY, CDR2 SYGVKD. This CDR3 spans 14 amino acids. CDR3 DNA: TGTGCCATCAGCTCCGGGACAGGGTACAATGAGCAGTTCTTC. This codes for CAISSGTGYNEQFF.

This clonotype was found many times. The chain uses TRBV7-9 and TRBJ2-7; 8 bases are a match to TRBD2. The V gene's germline CDR1 is SEHNR and CDR2 FQNEAQ (reference sequence). V shed 5 bases and J 1 base; nucleotides not matched to a gene: 10. CDR3 length: 16 residues. The CDR3 spells CASSAIGTRPSYEQYF. The CDR3 DNA is TGTGCCAGCAGCGCGATCGGGACTAGACCTTCCTACGAGCAGTACTTC.

The chain employs TRBV4-3 and TRBJ2-3, with TRBD2 matching 9 bases. CDR1 LGHNA and CDR2 YSLEER come from the germline V gene. V shed 0 bases, J shed 2 bases, and the junction held 9 bases outside the gene matches. The CDR3 runs 18 residues. CDR3 region: CASSQDTSGRHPTDTQYF. The CDR3 DNA reads as TGCGCCAGCAGCCAAGACACTAGCGGGCGCCACCCCACAGATACGCAGTATTTT.

The chain links TRBV12-3 or TRBV12-4 to TRBJ2-1; 9 nucleotides match TRBD2. This CDR3 is built from 16 residues. V gave up 3 bases and J gave up 7 bases; unmatched junction bases: 10. CDR3 nucleotide sequence: TGTGCCAGCAGTTTTTGGACTAGCGACCTAAGGAATGAGCAGTTCTTC. Protein sequence: CASSFWTSDLRNEQFF.